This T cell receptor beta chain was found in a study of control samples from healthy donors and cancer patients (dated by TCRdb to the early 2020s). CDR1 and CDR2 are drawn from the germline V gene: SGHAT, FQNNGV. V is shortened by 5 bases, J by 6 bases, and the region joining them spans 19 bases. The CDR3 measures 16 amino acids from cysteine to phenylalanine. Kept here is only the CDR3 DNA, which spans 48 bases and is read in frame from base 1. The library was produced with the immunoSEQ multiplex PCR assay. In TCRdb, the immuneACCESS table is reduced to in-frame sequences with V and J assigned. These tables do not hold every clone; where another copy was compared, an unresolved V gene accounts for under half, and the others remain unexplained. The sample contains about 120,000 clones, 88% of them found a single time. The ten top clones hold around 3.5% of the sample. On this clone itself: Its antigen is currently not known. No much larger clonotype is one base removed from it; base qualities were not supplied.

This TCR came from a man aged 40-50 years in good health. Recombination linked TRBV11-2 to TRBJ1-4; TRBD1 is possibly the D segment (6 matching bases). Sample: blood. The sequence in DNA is TGTGCCAGCAGCGAGGAGGGGGGGGACTTTTATGAAAAACTGTTTTTT. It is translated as CASSEEGGDFYEKLFF.